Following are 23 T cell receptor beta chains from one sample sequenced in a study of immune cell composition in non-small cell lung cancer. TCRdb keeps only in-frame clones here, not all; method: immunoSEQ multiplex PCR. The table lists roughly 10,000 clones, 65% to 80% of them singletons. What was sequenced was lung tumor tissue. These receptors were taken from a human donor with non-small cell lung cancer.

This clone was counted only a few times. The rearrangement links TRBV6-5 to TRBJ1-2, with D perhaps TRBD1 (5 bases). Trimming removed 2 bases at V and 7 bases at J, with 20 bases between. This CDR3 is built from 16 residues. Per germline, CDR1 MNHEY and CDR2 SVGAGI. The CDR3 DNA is TGTGCCAGCAGTTACGGGGGAGCGCGCAGGAGCGGTGGCTACACCTTC. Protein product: CASSYGGARRSGGYTF.

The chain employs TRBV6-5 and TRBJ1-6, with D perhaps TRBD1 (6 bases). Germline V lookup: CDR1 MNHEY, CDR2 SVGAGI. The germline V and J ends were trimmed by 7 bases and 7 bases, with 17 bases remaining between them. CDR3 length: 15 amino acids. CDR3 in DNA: TGTGCCAGCACTCAACGGACAGCATTCAATTCACCCCTCCACTTT. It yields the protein CASTQRTAFNSPLHF.

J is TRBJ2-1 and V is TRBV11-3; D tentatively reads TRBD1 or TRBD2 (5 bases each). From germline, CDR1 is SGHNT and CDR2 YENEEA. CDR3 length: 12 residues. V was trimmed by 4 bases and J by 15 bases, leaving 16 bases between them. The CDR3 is CASSSDMGDAFF. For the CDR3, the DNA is TGTGCCAGCAGCTCGGACATGGGGGACGCGTTCTTC.

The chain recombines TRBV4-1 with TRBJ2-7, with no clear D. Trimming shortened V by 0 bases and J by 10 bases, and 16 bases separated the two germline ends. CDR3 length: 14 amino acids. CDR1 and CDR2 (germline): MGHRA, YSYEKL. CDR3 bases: TGCGCCAGCAGCCAAGACCCCAGGATAGGCAGTCAGTACTTC. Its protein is CASSQDPRIGSQYF.

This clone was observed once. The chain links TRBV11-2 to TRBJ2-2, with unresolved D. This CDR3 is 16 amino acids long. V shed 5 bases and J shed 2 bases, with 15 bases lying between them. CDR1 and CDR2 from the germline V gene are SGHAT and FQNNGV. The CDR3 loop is CASSPGGRVNTGELFF. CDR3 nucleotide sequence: TGTGCCAGCAGCCCAGGTGGTAGGGTAAACACCGGGGAGCTGTTTTTT. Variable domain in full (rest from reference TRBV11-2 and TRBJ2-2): EAGVAQSPRYKIIEKRQSVAFWCNPISGHATLYWYQQILGQGPKLLIQFQNNGVVDDSQLPKDRFSAERLKGVDSTLKIQPAKLEDSAVYLCASSPGGRVNTGELFFGEGSRLTVL.

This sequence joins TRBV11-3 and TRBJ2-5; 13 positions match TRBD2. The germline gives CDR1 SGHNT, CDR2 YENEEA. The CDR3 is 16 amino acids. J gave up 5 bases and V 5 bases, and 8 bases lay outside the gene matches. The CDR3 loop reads CASSPRTSGGLETQYF. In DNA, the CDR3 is TGTGCCAGCAGCCCCCGGACTAGCGGGGGATTGGAGACCCAGTACTTC.

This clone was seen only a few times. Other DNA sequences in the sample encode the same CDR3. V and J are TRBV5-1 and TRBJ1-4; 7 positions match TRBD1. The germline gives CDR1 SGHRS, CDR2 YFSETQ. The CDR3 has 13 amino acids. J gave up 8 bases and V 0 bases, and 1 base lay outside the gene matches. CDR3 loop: CASSLGQGEKLFF. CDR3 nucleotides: TGCGCCAGCAGCTTGGGACAGGGAGAAAAACTGTTTTTT.

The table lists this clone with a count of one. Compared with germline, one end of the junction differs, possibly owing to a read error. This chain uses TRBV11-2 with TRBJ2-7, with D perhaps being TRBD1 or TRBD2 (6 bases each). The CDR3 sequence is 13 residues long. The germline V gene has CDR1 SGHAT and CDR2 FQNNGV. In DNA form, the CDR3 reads TGTGCCACCAGCAGGGGACTCATCTACGAGCAGTACTTC. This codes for CATSRGLIYEQYF.

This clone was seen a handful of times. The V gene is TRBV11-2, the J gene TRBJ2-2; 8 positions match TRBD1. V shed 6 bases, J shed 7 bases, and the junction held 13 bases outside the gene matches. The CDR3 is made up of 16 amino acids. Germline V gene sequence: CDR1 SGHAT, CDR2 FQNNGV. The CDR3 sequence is CASRFSGQGRIGELFF. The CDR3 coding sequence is TGTGCCAGCAGATTTTCTGGACAGGGTCGTATCGGGGAGCTGTTTTTT. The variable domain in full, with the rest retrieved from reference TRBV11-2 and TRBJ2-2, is EAGVAQSPRYKIIEKRQSVAFWCNPISGHATLYWYQQILGQGPKLLIQFQNNGVVDDSQLPKDRFSAERLKGVDSTLKIQPAKLEDSAVYLCASRFSGQGRIGELFFGEGSRLTVL.

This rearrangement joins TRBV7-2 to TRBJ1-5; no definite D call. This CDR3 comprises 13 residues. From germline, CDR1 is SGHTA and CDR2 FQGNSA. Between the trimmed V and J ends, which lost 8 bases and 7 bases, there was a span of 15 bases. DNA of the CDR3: TGTGCCAGCGGGCACCTTCACGGGCAGCCCCAGCATTTT. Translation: CASGHLHGQPQHF.

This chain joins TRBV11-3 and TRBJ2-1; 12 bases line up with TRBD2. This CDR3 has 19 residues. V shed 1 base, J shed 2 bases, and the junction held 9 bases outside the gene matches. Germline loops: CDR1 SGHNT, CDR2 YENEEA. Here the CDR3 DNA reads TGTGCCAGCAGCTTAGTGGGACTAGCGGGCCCCGGCCCCTACAATGAGCAGTTCTTC. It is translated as CASSLVGLAGPGPYNEQFF. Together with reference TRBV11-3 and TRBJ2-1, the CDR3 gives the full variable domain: EAGVVQSPRYKIIEKKQPVAFWCNPISGHNTLYWYLQNLGQGPELLIRYENEEAVDDSQLPKDRFSAERLKGVDSTLKIQPAELGDSAVYLCASSLVGLAGPGPYNEQFFGPGTRLTVL.

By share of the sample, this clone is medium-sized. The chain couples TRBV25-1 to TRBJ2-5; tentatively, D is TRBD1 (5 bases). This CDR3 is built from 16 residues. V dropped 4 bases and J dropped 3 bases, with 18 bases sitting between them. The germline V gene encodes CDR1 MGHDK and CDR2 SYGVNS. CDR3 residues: CASSGPRTSREETQYF. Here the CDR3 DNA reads TGTGCCAGCAGTGGGCCACGGACATCAAGGGAAGAGACCCAGTACTTC.

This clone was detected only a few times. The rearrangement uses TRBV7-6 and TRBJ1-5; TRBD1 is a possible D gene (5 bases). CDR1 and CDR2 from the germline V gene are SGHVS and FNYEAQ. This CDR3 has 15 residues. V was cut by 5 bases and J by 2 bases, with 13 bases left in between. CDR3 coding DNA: TGTGCCAGCAGCCCAGGCAGGGTGGGCAATCAGCCCCAGCATTTT. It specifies CASSPGRVGNQPQHF.

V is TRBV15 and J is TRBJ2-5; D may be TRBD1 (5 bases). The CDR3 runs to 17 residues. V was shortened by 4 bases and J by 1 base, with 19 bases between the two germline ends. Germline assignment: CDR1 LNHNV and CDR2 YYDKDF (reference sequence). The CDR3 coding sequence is TGTGCCACCAGCAAGGACACATCCCAAATTTTCCAAGAGACCCAGTACTTC. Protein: CATSKDTSQIFQETQYF.

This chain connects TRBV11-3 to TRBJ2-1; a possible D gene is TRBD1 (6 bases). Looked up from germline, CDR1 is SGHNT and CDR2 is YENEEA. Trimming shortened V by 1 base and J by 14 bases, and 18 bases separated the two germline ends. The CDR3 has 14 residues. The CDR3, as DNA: TGTGCCAGCAGCTTAGTTGCAGGGGCGTTACTTGAGTTCTTC. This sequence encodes CASSLVAGALLEFF.

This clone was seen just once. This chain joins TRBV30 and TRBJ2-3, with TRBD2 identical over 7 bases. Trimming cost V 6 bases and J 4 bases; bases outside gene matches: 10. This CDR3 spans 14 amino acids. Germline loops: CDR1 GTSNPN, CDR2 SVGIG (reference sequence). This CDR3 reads CACNLAVGADTQYF. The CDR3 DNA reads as TGTGCCTGCAACCTAGCGGTTGGGGCAGATACGCAGTATTTT.

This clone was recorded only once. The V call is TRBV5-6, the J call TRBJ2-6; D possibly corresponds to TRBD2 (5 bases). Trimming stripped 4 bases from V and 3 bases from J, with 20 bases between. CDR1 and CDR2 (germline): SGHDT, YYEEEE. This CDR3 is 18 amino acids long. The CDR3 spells CASSPREGTSVGANVLTF. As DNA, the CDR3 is TGTGCCAGCAGCCCCAGAGAGGGAACCTCTGTTGGGGCCAACGTCCTGACTTTC.

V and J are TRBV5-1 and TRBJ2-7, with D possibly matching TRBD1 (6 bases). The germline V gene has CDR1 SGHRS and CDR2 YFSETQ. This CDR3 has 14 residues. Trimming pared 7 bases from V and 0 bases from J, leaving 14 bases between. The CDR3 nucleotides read TGCGCCAGCGCTCAGGACAGCTACTCCTACGAGCAGTACTTC. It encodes CASAQDSYSYEQYF. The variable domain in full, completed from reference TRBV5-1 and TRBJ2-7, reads KAGVTQTPRYLIKTRGQQVTLSCSPISGHRSVSWYQQTPGQGLQFLFEYFSETQRNKGNFPGRFSGRQFSNSRSEMNVSTLELGDSALYLCASAQDSYSYEQYFGPGTRLTVT.

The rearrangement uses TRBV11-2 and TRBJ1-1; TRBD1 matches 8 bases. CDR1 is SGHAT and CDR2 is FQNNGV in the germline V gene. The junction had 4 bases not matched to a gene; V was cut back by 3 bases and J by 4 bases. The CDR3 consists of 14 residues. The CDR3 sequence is CASSLQGAVTEAFF. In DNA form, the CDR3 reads TGTGCCAGCAGCTTGCAGGGGGCGGTCACTGAAGCTTTCTTT. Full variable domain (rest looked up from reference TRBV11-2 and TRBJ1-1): EAGVAQSPRYKIIEKRQSVAFWCNPISGHATLYWYQQILGQGPKLLIQFQNNGVVDDSQLPKDRFSAERLKGVDSTLKIQPAKLEDSAVYLCASSLQGAVTEAFFGQGTRLTVV.

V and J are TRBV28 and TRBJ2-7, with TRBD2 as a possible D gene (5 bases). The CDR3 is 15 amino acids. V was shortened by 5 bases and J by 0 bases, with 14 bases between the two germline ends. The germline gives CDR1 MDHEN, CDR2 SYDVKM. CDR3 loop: CASSPLGQPSYEQYF. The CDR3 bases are TGTGCCAGCAGTCCACTAGGGCAACCCTCCTACGAGCAGTACTTC.

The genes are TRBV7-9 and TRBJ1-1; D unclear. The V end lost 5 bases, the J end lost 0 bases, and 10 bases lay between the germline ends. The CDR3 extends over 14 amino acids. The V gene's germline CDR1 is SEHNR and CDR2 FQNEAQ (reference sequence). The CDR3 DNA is TGTGCCAGCAGCGGCAGAAACATGAACACTGAAGCTTTCTTT. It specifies CASSGRNMNTEAFF.

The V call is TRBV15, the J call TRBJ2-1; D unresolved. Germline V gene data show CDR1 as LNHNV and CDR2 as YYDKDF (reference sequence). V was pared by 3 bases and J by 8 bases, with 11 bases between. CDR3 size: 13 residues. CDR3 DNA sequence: TGTGCCACCAGCAGGGTGGGTAAGGATGAGCAGTTCTTC. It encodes CATSRVGKDEQFF.

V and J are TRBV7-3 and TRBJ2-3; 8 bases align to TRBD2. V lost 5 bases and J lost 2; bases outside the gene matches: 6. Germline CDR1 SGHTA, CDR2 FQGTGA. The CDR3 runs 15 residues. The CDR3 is CASSQRGGDTDTQYF. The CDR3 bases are TGTGCCAGCAGCCAACGGGGGGGAGACACAGATACGCAGTATTTT.